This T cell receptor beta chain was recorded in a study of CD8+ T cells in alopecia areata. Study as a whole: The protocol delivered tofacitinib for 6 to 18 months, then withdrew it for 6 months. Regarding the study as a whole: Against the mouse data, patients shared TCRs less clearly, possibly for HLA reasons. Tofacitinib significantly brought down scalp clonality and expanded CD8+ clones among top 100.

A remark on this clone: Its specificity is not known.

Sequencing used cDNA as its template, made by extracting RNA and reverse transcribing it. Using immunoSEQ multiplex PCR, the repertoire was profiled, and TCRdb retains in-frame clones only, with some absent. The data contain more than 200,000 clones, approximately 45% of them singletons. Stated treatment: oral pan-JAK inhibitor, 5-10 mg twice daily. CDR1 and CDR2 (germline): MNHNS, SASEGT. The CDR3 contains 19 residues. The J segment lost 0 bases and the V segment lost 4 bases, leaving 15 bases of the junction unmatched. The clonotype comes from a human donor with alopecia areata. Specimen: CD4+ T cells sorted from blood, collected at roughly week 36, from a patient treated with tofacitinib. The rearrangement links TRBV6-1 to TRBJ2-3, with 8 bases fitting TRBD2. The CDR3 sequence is CASSASQLPASGSTDTQYF. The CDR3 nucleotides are TGTGCCAGCAGTGCGTCACAGCTCCCCGCTAGCGGGAGCACAGATACGCAGTATTTT.